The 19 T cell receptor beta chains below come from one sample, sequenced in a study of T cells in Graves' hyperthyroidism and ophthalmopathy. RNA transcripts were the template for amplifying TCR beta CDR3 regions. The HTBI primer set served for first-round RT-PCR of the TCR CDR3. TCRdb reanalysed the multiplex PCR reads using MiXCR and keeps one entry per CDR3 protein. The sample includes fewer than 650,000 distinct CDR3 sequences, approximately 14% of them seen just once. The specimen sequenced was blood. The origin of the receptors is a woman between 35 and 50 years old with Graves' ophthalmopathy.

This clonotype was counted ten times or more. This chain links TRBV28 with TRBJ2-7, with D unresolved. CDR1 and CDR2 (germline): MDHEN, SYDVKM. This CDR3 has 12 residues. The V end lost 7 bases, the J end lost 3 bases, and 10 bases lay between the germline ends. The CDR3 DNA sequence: TGTGCCAGCACTCCTGCAGGCTACGAGCAGTACTTC. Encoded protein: CASTPAGYEQYF.

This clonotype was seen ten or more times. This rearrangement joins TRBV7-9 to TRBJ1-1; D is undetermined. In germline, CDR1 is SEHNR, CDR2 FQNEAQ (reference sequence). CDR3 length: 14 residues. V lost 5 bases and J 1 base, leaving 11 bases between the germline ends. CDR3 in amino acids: CASSLLTENTEAFF. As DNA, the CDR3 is TGTGCCAGCAGCCTCTTGACTGAGAACACTGAAGCTTTCTTT.

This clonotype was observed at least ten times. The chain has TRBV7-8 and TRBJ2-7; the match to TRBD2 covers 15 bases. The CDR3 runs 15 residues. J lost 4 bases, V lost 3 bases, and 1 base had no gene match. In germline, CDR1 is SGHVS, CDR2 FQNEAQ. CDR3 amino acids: CASSFGLAGGYEQYF. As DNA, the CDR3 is TGTGCCAGCAGCTTTGGACTAGCGGGAGGGTACGAGCAGTACTTC.

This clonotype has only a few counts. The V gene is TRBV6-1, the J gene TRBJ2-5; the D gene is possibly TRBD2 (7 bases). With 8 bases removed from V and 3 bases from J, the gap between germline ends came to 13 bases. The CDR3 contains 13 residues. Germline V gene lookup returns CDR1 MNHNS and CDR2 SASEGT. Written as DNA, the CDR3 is TGTGCCAGCCGGGGGCGGGAGAAAGAGACCCAGTACTTC. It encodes CASRGREKETQYF.

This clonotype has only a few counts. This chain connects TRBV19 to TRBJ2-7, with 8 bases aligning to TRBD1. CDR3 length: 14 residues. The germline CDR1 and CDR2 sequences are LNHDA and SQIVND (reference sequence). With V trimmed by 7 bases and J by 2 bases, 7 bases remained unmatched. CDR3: CASNARTGTYEQYF. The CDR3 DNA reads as TGTGCCAGTAACGCCCGGACAGGGACCTACGAGCAGTACTTC.

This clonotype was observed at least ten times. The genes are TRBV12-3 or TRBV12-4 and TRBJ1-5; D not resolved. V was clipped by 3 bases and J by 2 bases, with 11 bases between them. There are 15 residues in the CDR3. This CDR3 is CASSFEGGGNQPQHF. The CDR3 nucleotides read TGTGCCAGCAGTTTCGAGGGAGGTGGCAATCAGCCCCAGCATTTT.

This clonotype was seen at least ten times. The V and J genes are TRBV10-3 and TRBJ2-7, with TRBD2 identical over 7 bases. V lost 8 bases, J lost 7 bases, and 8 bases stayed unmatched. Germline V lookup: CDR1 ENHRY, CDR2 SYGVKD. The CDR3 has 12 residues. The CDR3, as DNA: TGTGCCATCTCGGCGGGAGCGGGAGAGCAGTACTTC. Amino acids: CAISAGAGEQYF.

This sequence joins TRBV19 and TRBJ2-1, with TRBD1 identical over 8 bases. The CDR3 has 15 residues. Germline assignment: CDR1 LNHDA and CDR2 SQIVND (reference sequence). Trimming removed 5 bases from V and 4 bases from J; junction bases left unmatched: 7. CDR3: CASSPTGGWYNEQFF. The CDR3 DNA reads TGTGCCAGTAGTCCTACAGGGGGTTGGTACAATGAGCAGTTCTTC.

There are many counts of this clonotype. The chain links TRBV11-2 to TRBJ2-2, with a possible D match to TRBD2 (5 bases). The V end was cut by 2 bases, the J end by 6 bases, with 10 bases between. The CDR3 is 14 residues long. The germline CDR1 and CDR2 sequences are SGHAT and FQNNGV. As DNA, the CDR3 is TGTGCCAGCAGCTTACCTAGCTATCCCGGGGAGCTGTTTTTT. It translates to CASSLPSYPGELFF.

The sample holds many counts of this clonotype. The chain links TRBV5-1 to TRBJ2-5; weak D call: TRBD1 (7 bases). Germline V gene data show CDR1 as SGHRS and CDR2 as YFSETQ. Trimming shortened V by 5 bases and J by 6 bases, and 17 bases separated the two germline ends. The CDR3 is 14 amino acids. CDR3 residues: CASREGQPGKTQYF. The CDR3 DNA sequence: TGCGCCAGCAGGGAGGGACAGCCTGGAAAGACCCAGTACTTC.

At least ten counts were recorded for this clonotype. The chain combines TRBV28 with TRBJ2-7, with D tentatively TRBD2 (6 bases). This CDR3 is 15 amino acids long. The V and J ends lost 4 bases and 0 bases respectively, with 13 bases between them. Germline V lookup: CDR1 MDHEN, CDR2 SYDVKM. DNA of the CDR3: TGTGCCAGCAGTTCAAGACTAGAGAGCTCCTACGAGCAGTACTTC. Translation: CASSSRLESSYEQYF.

CDR3 sequence reads: CASSEAPATSNEKLFF. The CDR3 nucleotides are TGTGCCAGCAGTGAAGCCCCCGCGACCTCTAATGAAAAACTGTTTTTT. V is TRBV6-1 and J is TRBJ1-4, with D unclear. Trimming took 0 bases from V and 3 from J, leaving 11 bases between them. The CDR3 spans 16 residues. Looked up from germline, CDR1 is MNHNS and CDR2 is SASEGT.

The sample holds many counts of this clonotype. CDR3 loop: CASSLDGAVTNTEAFF. CDR3 bases: TGTGCCAGCAGCTTAGATGGGGCAGTCACTAACACTGAAGCTTTCTTT. This chain joins TRBV11-2 and TRBJ1-1, with TRBD1 as a possible D gene (5 bases). The germline V gene encodes CDR1 SGHAT and CDR2 FQNNGV. V was pared by 0 bases and J by 2 bases, with 13 bases between. CDR3 length: 16 amino acids.

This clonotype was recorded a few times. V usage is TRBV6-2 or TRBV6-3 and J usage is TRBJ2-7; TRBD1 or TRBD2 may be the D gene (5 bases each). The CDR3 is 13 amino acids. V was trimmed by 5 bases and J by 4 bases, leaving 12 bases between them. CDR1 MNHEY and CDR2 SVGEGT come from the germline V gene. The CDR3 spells CASSRDPSYEQYF. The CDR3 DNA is TGTGCCAGCAGTCGGGACCCCTCTTACGAGCAGTACTTC.

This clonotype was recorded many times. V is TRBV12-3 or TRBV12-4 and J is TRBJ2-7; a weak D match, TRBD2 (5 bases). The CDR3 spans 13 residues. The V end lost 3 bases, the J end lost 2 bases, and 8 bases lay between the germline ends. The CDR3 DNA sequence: TGTGCCAGCAGTTTCCGGGAAGCCTACGAGCAGTACTTC. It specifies CASSFREAYEQYF.

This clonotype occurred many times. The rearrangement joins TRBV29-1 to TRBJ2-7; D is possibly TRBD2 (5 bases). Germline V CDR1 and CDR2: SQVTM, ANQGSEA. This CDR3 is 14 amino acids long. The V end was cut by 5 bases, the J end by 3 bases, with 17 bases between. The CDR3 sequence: CSVSEGEFFYEQYF. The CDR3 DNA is TGCAGCGTTTCCGAGGGAGAGTTTTTCTACGAGCAGTACTTC.

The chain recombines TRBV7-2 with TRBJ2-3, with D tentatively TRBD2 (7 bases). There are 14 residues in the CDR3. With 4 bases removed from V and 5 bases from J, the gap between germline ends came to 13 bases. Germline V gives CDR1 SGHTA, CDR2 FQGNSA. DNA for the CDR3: TGTGCCAGCAGCTCCCAGCGGGACAAAGATACGCAGTATTTT. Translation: CASSSQRDKDTQYF.

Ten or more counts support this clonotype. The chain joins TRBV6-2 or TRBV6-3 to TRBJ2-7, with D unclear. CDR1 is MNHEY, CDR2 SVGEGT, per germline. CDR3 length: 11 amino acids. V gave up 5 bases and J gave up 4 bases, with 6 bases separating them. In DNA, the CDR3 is TGTGCCAGCAGTGTCCTGTACGAGCAGTACTTC. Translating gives CASSVLYEQYF.

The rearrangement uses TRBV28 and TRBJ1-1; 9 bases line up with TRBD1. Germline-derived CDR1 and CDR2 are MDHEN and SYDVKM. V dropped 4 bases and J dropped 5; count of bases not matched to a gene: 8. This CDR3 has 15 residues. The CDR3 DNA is TGTGCCAGCAGTTGGCCGGGACAGGGAAGAACTGAAGCTTTCTTT. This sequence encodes CASSWPGQGRTEAFF.